This entry lists 12 T cell receptor beta chains sequenced from one sample in a study of human T cells and chemical hapten exposure. Via MiXCR, TCRdb re-called the RACE reads, giving one row per CDR3 protein. The profile shows about 160,000 distinct CDR3 sequences, approximately 30% of them singletons. Time point specified: patch test 3, about 24 weeks after DPC sensitization. The treatment denotes: therapeutic diphenylcyclopropenone sensitization with weekly scalp DPC. The source was whole blood, collected in connection with sensitization to the hapten diphenylcyclopropenone (DPC). The receptors stem from a woman aged 18 to 35 with alopecia areata. Some clones in this sample may be carry-over from other donors' samples.

The CDR3 DNA follows: TGTGCCAGCTCACCACCCGGGGACTATGGCTACACCTTC. The encoded protein is CASSPPGDYGYTF. J is TRBJ1-2 and V is TRBV18; D is undetermined. Germline V gives CDR1 KGHSH, CDR2 LQKENI. Trimming took 0 bases from V and 3 from J, leaving 5 bases between them. The CDR3 consists of 13 residues.

This clonotype was seen only a few times. The gene calls are TRBV11-3 and TRBJ2-3; D is uncertain. This CDR3 region has 13 residues. Trimming shortened V by 0 bases and J by 2 bases, and 3 bases separated the two germline ends. Germline CDR1 and CDR2: SGHNT and YENEEA. CDR3 in DNA: TGTGCCAGCAGCTTAGATCACACAGATACGCAGTATTTT. Translated, it gives CASSLDHTDTQYF. Supplemented by reference TRBV11-3 and TRBJ2-3, the full variable domain reads EAGVVQSPRYKIIEKKQPVAFWCNPISGHNTLYWYLQNLGQGPELLIRYENEEAVDDSQLPKDRFSAERLKGVDSTLKIQPAELGDSAVYLCASSLDHTDTQYFGPGTRLTVL.

This clonotype was recorded once. The rearrangement joins TRBV5-1 to TRBJ1-6; 10 bases are shared with TRBD1. Germline-derived CDR1 and CDR2 are SGHRS and YFSETQ. The V and J ends lost 0 bases and 7 bases, in that order; junction bases with no gene match: 7. This CDR3 has 17 residues. CDR3 amino acids: CASSLARQGAANSPLHF. CDR3 DNA sequence: TGCGCCAGCAGCTTGGCCCGACAGGGGGCGGCGAATTCACCCCTCCACTTT.

This clonotype appeared a few times. The chain joins TRBV5-1 to TRBJ2-7, with TRBD1 identical over 10 bases. The V gene end was trimmed by 6 bases and the J gene end by 3 bases; junction bases not matched to a gene: 9. This CDR3 is built from 15 residues. Per germline, CDR1 SGHRS and CDR2 YFSETQ. CDR3 nucleotides: TGCGCCAGCAAACTCGAGACAGGGGGCCGCTACGAGCAGTACTTC. Its translation: CASKLETGGRYEQYF.

The chain joins TRBV15 to TRBJ2-5; no clear D gene. Trimming took 1 base from V and 3 from J, leaving 15 bases between them. Germline CDR1 is LNHNV and CDR2 is YYDKDF (reference sequence). The CDR3 length is 16 residues. The CDR3 DNA is TGTGCCACCAGCAGAGGGGATGGTCCGGCGAAAGAGACCCAGTACTTC. Its protein is CATSRGDGPAKETQYF.

This clonotype occurred a few times. The V gene is TRBV5-1, the J gene TRBJ1-1; no clear D gene. The V gene lost 3 bases and the J gene lost 0 bases, with 6 bases spanning the gap. The CDR3 extends over 13 amino acids. Germline V lookup: CDR1 SGHRS, CDR2 YFSETQ. DNA of the CDR3: TGCGCCAGCAGCTCTCAACTGAACACTGAAGCTTTCTTT. Protein: CASSSQLNTEAFF.

The chain is built from TRBV5-1 and TRBJ2-1; TRBD2 aligns across 8 bases. V shed 3 bases and J 0 bases; nucleotides not matched to a gene: 17. This CDR3 is 20 amino acids long. Looked up from germline, CDR1 is SGHRS and CDR2 is YFSETQ. In DNA, the CDR3 is TGCGCCAGCAGCTCCCCCCGATCGGGCGGGGGGCCTAGCTCCTACAATGAGCAGTTCTTC. It encodes CASSSPRSGGGPSSYNEQFF.

The J gene is TRBJ1-1, the V gene TRBV5-1, with 7 bases identical to TRBD1. The germline V gene encodes CDR1 SGHRS and CDR2 YFSETQ. V lost 6 bases and J lost 6; bases outside the gene matches: 8. The CDR3 consists of 13 residues. DNA for the CDR3: TGCGCCAGCAAAGACAGGGTTGACTCTGAAGCTTTCTTT. It is translated as CASKDRVDSEAFF.

V and J are TRBV7-2 and TRBJ1-5; D unclear. The CDR3 spans 14 residues. Deletions cut 3 bases from V and 9 bases from J, with 15 bases between. CDR1 is SGHTA and CDR2 is FQGNSA in the germline V gene. The CDR3 DNA reads TGTGCCAGCAGCTTGGGCCCGACGATGTGGCCCCAGCATTTT. This encodes CASSLGPTMWPQHF.

This sequence joins TRBV2 and TRBJ2-2; D may be TRBD1 (6 bases). Trimming removed 11 bases at V and 2 bases at J, with 18 bases between. This CDR3 is 15 amino acids long. In germline, CDR1 is SNHLY, CDR2 FYNNEI. The CDR3 reads CAASYRTANTGELFF. CDR3 in DNA: TGTGCCGCCAGCTACCGGACAGCTAACACCGGGGAGCTGTTTTTT.

The gene calls are TRBV3-1 and TRBJ2-5; unclear D gene. The CDR3 is 12 residues long. Germline V gene sequence: CDR1 LGHDT, CDR2 YNNKEL (reference sequence). V dropped 7 bases and J dropped 5 bases, with 11 bases sitting between them. This chain's CDR3 is CASNHLGETQYF. The CDR3 DNA sequence: TGTGCCAGCAACCACCTGGGGGAGACCCAGTACTTC.

This chain joins TRBV6-2 or TRBV6-3 and TRBJ2-1; D unclear. Germline CDR1 and CDR2: MNHEY and SVGEGT. Trimming removed 0 bases at V and 12 bases at J, with 9 bases between. The CDR3 has 12 amino acids. CDR3 sequence reads: CASSYSGTRQFF. CDR3 DNA: TGTGCCAGCAGTTACTCCGGCACACGGCAGTTCTTC.